This is a list of T cell receptor beta chains from one sample in a study of blood T cells in healthy people across ages. One entry per CDR3 protein results from TCRdb running MiXCR on the 5' RACE reads. The table lists more than 1,400,000 distinct CDR3 sequences, 35% to 45% of them singletons. Material: blood. The receptors were sampled from a woman younger than 35 in good health. Each CDR3 is given with its conserved first and last residue. A D gene is named only where the DNA matches it firmly. Clone size, where shown, is once, few, many, or a class for clones that have expanded.

size: NA
D: NA
J: TRBJ1-5
V: TRBV2
CDR3: CARRTGRNQPQHF
DNA: TGTGCCAGGAGGACGGGACGCAATCAGCCCCAGCATTTT

size: NA
D: NA
J: TRBJ1-1
V: TRBV29-1
CDR3: CSVELSPRTFF
DNA: TGCAGCGTTGAACTTTCCCCGAGGACTTTCTTT

size: few
D: NA
J: TRBJ2-7
V: TRBV6-5
CDR3: CASSYRTTAYEQYF
DNA: TGTGCCAGCAGTTACCGGACGACCGCCTACGAGCAGTACTTC

size: few
D: NA
J: TRBJ2-1
V: TRBV7-9
CDR3: CASLPAVHNTYNEQFF
DNA: TGTGCCAGTCTCCCAGCGGTACATAATACCTACAATGAGCAGTTCTTC

size: once
D: TRBD2
J: TRBJ2-1
V: TRBV28
CDR3: CASSPMGLAGDNEQFF
DNA: TGTGCCAGCAGTCCTATGGGACTAGCGGGGGACAATGAGCAGTTCTTC

size: NA
D: NA
J: TRBJ2-3
V: TRBV7-2
CDR3: CASSPRPPADTQYF
DNA: TGTGCCAGCAGCCCCCGTCCGCCCGCAGATACGCAGTATTTT

size: few
D: TRBD2
J: TRBJ2-2
V: TRBV5-6
CDR3: CASSLTYRTSGRGSNTGELFF
DNA: TGTGCCAGCAGCCTAACGTACAGGACTAGCGGGAGAGGTTCGAACACCGGGGAGCTGTTTTTT

size: NA
D: TRBD2
J: TRBJ2-4
V: TRBV6-5
CDR3: CASSYSLTSGRKREQYF
DNA: TGTGCCAGCAGTTACTCACTGACTAGCGGGAGAAAACGAGAGCAGTACTTC

size: NA
D: NA
J: TRBJ1-5
V: TRBV29-1
CDR3: CSVTGPGSDNQPQHF
DNA: TGCAGCGTTACCGGGCCGGGGTCCGACAATCAGCCCCAGCATTTT

size: NA
D: TRBD1
J: TRBJ1-6
V: TRBV20-1
CDR3: CSARGDPGQGDRSYNSPLHF
DNA: TGCAGTGCTAGAGGTGATCCGGGACAGGGGGATAGGTCCTATAATTCACCCCTCCACTTT

size: NA
D: NA
J: TRBJ1-2
V: TRBV6-1
CDR3: CASRQNGYTF
DNA: TGTGCCAGCAGACAGAATGGCTACACCTTC

size: few
D: NA
J: TRBJ1-1
V: TRBV5-1
CDR3: CASSLVGGSLNTEAFF
DNA: TGCGCCAGCAGCTTGGTGGGGGGCAGTCTGAACACTGAAGCTTTCTTT

size: few
D: NA
J: TRBJ2-1
V: TRBV5-1
CDR3: CASSFSRGSNEQFF
DNA: TGCGCCAGCAGCTTTAGCAGGGGTAGTAATGAGCAGTTCTTC

size: NA
D: NA
J: TRBJ2-1
V: TRBV12-3/TRBV12-4
CDR3: CASSFSVEGVDHRDEQFF
DNA: TGTGCCAGCAGTTTTAGCGTCGAAGGAGTGGACCACAGGGATGAGCAGTTCTTC

size: NA
D: NA
J: TRBJ2-7
V: TRBV7-9
CDR3: CASSQSGSGYYNEQYF
DNA: TGTGCCAGCAGCCAAAGTGGGTCGGGGTATTACAATGAGCAGTACTTC

size: NA
D: NA
J: TRBJ1-2
V: TRBV28
CDR3: CASSFGMGTEGYTF
DNA: TGTGCCAGCAGTTTCGGTATGGGGACCGAGGGCTACACCTTC

size: few
D: NA
J: TRBJ2-7
V: TRBV2
CDR3: CASSEVGAGRNEQYF
DNA: TGTGCCAGCAGTGAGGTTGGAGCCGGCAGGAACGAGCAGTACTTC

size: few
D: NA
J: TRBJ1-1
V: TRBV9
CDR3: CASSGKGAWGTEAFF
DNA: TGTGCCAGCAGCGGAAAAGGGGCATGGGGCACTGAAGCTTTCTTT

size: few
D: TRBD1
J: TRBJ2-3
V: TRBV20-1
CDR3: CSARDLSGQGGTDTQYF
DNA: TGCAGTGCTAGAGATCTCTCCGGACAGGGCGGAACAGATACGCAGTATTTT

size: few
D: TRBD2
J: TRBJ2-3
V: TRBV24-1
CDR3: CATSDGTSGPSTDTQYF
DNA: TGTGCCACCAGTGACGGGACTAGCGGTCCTAGCACAGATACGCAGTATTTT

size: many
D: TRBD2
J: TRBJ2-3
V: TRBV6-5
CDR3: CASSLAGLADTQYF
DNA: TGTGCCAGCAGTCTAGCGGGGTTGGCAGATACGCAGTATTTT

size: few
D: NA
J: TRBJ1-5
V: TRBV25-1
CDR3: CASSEVGEGNQPQHF
DNA: TGTGCCAGCAGTGAAGTAGGGGAGGGCAATCAGCCCCAGCATTTT

size: few
D: TRBD2
J: TRBJ2-5
V: TRBV6-5
CDR3: CASSGGTSRQETQYF
DNA: TGTGCCAGCAGCGGCGGGACTAGCCGACAAGAGACCCAGTACTTC

size: NA
D: TRBD2
J: TRBJ2-7
V: TRBV7-2
CDR3: CASSLALGAGGLHEQYF
DNA: TGTGCCAGCAGCTTAGCATTGGGAGCGGGAGGGCTCCACGAGCAGTACTTC

size: NA
D: TRBD1
J: TRBJ2-1
V: TRBV4-1
CDR3: CASSKGDRSSNEQFF
DNA: TGCGCCAGCAGCAAAGGGGACAGGTCTAGCAATGAGCAGTTCTTC

size: few
D: NA
J: TRBJ1-6
V: TRBV7-2
CDR3: CASKKGAYNSPLHF
DNA: TGTGCCAGCAAGAAGGGTGCCTATAATTCACCCCTCCACTTT

size: NA
D: NA
J: TRBJ2-4
V: TRBV4-1
CDR3: CASSHQDCIPGSPYEQYF
DNA: TGCGCCAGCAGCCACCAAGATTGCATCCCGGGATCCCCCTACGAGCAGTACTTT

size: few
D: TRBD2
J: TRBJ2-3
V: TRBV10-3
CDR3: CAISESSGRSGTDTQYF
DNA: TGTGCCATCAGTGAGTCTAGCGGGAGGTCTGGCACAGATACGCAGTATTTT

size: NA
D: TRBD1
J: TRBJ2-7
V: TRBV7-6
CDR3: CASSRTGDKQYF
DNA: TGTGCCAGCAGCCGAACAGGGGATAAGCAGTACTTC

size: few
D: NA
J: TRBJ2-5
V: TRBV24-1
CDR3: CATSEKETQYF
DNA: TGTGCCACCAGTGAAAAAGAGACCCAGTACTTC

size: NA
D: NA
J: TRBJ1-2
V: TRBV20-1
CDR3: CSARDGRSIGHTF
DNA: TGCAGTGCTAGAGATGGACGGTCAATCGGCCACACCTTC

size: NA
D: NA
J: TRBJ1-2
V: TRBV29-1
CDR3: CSARGGELSYGNTF
DNA: TGCAGCGCCCGGGGAGGGGAACTTTCTTATGGCAACACCTTC